Listed below are T cell receptor beta chains from one sample, sequenced in a study of OX40 agonist ivuxolimab in advanced cancers. Method: immunoSEQ multiplex PCR; TCRdb's copy keeps in-frame clones and lacks some. The sample has 50,000 to 65,000 clones, 86% seen once. The sample here was CD4+ or CD8+ T cells sorted from blood, taken in a trial of the OX40 agonist ivuxolimab. These receptors came from an adult with an advanced solid tumor such as melanoma, head and neck, liver or kidney cancer. The conserved cysteine and the conserved F or W are not part of the CDR3 here. Each record gives: J gene, D gene, V gene, CDR3 protein. A D gene is named only where the DNA matches it firmly.

>TRBJ2-5|TRBD1|TRBV11-3
ASSFTGTEETQY
>TRBJ2-3|-|TRBV15
ATAGASLGTQY
>TRBJ2-2|-|TRBV15
ATTSRSLNTGELF
>TRBJ2-5|-|TRBV4-3
ASSQDWGEGTQY
>TRBJ2-5|TRBD2|TRBV6-1
ASYSGRVQETQY
>TRBJ2-7|-|TRBV6-5
ASSNLRRGYYEQY
>TRBJ2-7|TRBD1|TRBV7-9
ASSRQGHYEQY
>TRBJ2-3|-|TRBV5-6
ASSLGGGTDTQY
>TRBJ2-7|TRBD2|TRBV4-1
ASSQGGREGRDEQY
>TRBJ1-2|-|TRBV6-5
ASSYSIQEVNYGYT
>TRBJ2-5|-|TRBV6-6
ASTQTTGSQGTQY
>TRBJ1-5|-|TRBV30
AWSGMGNAQPQH
>TRBJ1-4|-|TRBV6-6
ASSPGDFWGDEKLF
>TRBJ1-2|-|TRBV27
ASGFRESGYT
>TRBJ2-2|-|TRBV9
ASSVEPPGELF
>TRBJ2-3|TRBD2|TRBV9
ASSVTAGVVADTQY
>TRBJ1-1|-|TRBV18
ASSPPAAGGEAF
>TRBJ1-6|-|TRBV2
ASRTTRASMDSPLH
>TRBJ1-1|TRBD1|TRBV6-5
ASRSTIQGKEAF
>TRBJ2-3|TRBD1|TRBV7-6
ASSTGTGGIDTQY
>TRBJ1-1|-|TRBV28
ATQGPGSTEAF
>TRBJ2-3|-|TRBV2
ASSPSGEGDTQY
>TRBJ2-7|TRBD2|TRBV5-1
ASSRGLAGGPYEQY
>TRBJ1-2|TRBD1|TRBV15
ATSKDGQAREYT
>TRBJ2-2|-|TRBV15
ATSRDHGAAYETGELF
>TRBJ2-5|TRBD2|TRBV11-2
ASSFFAGDRETQY
>TRBJ1-1|-|TRBV14
ASSLHTEGGTEAF
>TRBJ1-1|-|TRBV11-3
ASSPSADTEAF